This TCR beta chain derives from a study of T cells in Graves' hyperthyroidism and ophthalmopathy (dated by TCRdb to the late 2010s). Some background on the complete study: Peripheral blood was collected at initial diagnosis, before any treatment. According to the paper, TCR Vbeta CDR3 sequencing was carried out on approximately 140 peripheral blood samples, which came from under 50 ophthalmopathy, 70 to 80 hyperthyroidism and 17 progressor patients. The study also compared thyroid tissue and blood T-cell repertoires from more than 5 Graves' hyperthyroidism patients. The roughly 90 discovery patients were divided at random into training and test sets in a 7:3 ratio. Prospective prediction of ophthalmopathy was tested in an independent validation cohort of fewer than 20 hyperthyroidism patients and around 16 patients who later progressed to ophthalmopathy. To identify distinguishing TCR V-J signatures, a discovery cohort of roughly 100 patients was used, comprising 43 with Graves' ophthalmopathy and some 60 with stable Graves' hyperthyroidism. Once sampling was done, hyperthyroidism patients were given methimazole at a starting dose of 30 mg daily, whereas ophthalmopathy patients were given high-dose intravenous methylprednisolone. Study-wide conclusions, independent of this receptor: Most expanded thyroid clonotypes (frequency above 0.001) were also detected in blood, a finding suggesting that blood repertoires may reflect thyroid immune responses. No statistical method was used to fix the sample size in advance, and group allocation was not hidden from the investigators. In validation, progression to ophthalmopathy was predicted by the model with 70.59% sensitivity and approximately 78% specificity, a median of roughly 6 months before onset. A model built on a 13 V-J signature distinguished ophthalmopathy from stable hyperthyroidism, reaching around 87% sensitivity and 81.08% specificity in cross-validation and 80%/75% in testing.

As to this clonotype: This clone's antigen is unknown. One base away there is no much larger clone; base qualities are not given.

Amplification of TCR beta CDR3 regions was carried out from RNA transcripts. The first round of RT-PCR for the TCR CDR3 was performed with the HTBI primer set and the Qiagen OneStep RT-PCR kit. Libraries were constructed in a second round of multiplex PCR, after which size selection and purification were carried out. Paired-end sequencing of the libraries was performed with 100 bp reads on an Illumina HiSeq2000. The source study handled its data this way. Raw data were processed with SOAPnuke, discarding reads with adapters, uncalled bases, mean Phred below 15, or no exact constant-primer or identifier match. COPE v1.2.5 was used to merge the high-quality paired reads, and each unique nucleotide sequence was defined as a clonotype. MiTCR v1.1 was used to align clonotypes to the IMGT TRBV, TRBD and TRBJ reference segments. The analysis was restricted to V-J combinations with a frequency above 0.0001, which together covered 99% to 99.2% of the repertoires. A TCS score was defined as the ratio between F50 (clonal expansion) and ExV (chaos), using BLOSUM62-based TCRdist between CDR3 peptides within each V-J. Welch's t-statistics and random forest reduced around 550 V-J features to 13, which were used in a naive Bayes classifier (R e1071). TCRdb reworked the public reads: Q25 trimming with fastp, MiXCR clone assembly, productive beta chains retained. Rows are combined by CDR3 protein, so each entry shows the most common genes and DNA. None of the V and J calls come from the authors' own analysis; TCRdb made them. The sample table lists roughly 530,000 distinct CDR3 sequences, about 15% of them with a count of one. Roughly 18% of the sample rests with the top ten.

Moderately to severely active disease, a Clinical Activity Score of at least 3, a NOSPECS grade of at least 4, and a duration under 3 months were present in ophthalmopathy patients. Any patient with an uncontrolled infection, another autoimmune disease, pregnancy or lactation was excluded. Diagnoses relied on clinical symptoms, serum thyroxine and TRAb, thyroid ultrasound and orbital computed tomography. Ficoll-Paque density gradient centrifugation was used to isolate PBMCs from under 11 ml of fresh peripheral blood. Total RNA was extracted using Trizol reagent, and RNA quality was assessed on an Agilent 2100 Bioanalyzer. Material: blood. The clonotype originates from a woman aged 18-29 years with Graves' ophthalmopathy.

The CDR3 amino acid sequence is: CSAPDRQFTWGYTF. The sequenced DNA is TGCAGTGCTCCTGACAGGCAATTTACCTGGGGCTACACCTTC. The rearranged chain carries TRBV20-1 and TRBJ1-2; TRBD1 is a weak D gene call, 6 bases matching. V loses 5 bases of germline sequence and J loses 8 bases, and the interval between the two ends is 21 bases. Based on the germline V gene (reference sequence), the CDR1 and CDR2 sequences are DFQATT and SNEGSKA. The CDR3 runs 14 residues from the cysteine to the phenylalanine. The retained sequence is limited to the CDR3, 42 bases, with the frame set at the first base.